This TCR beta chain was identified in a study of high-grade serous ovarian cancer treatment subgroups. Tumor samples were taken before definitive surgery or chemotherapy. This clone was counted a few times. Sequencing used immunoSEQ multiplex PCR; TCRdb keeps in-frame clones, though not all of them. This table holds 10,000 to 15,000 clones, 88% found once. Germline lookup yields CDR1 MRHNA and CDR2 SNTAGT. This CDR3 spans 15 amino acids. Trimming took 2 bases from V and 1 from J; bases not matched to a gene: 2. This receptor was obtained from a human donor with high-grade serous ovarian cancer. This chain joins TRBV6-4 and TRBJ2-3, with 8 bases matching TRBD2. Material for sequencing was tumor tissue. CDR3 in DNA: TGTGCCAGCAGTGACCCGGGACTAGGCACAGATACGCAGTATTTT. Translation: CASSDPGLGTDTQYF.